The 22 T cell receptor beta chains presented below share a single source sample, sequenced in a study of shared clonotypes between healthy human individuals. TCRdb's copy holds only in-frame clones and misses some; the assay was immunoSEQ multiplex PCR. This table holds about 2,500,000 clones, roughly nine tenths found once. The sample was naive CD4+ T cells sorted from blood. Subset described: CD45RA+ positively selected. All receptors come from a young man in good health.

V and J are TRBV7-2 and TRBJ2-5, with TRBD2 identical over 11 bases. V lost 3 bases and J lost 7; bases outside the gene matches: 7. CDR1 is SGHTA and CDR2 is FQGNSA in the germline V gene. This CDR3 spans 15 amino acids. Written as DNA, the CDR3 is TGTGCCAGCAGCTTTACTAGCGGGAGAGGCGGGACCCAGTACTTC. As protein: CASSFTSGRGGTQYF.

In this sample, this clone turned up once. J is TRBJ2-5 and V is TRBV7-9, with TRBD2 matching 12 bases. Germline CDR1 reads SEHNR; CDR2 reads FQNEAQ (reference sequence). This CDR3 comprises 15 residues. J was trimmed by 4 bases and V by 3 bases; bases with no gene match: 3. The CDR3 sequence is CASSFLAGGGETQYF. The CDR3 nucleotides read TGTGCCAGCAGCTTTCTAGCGGGAGGGGGAGAGACCCAGTACTTC.

V gene TRBV10-3 combines with J gene TRBJ2-2; TRBD2 matches at 10 bases. The CDR3 is made up of 14 amino acids. Germline CDR1 and CDR2: ENHRY and SYGVKD. The V gene end was trimmed by 5 bases and the J gene end by 7 bases; junction bases not matched to a gene: 4. As DNA, the CDR3 is TGTGCCATCAGTAACCCTAGCGGGAGCGGGGAGCTGTTTTTT. Its protein product is CAISNPSGSGELFF.

J is TRBJ2-2 and V is TRBV4-1, with D possibly TRBD1 on 6 matching bases. Germline CDR1 MGHRA, CDR2 YSYEKL. CDR3 length equals 17 residues. The V gene lost 3 bases and the J gene lost 6 bases, with 20 bases spanning the gap. The DNA for the CDR3 is TGCGCCAGCAGCCAGTCTATCCGGGTACAGGGCTCCGGGGAGCTGTTTTTT. This sequence encodes CASSQSIRVQGSGELFF.

The genes are TRBV5-1 and TRBJ1-5; no reliable D call. The V gene's germline CDR1 is SGHRS and CDR2 YFSETQ. The CDR3 has 12 residues. V lost 1 base to trimming and J lost 7 bases, with 6 bases between them. The CDR3 reads CASSLSGQPQHF. CDR3 sequence (DNA): TGCGCCAGCAGCTTGTCCGGCCAGCCCCAGCATTTT.

As to this clone: The sample carries other DNA sequences with the same CDR3. This chain connects TRBV5-1 to TRBJ1-6, with no clear D. This CDR3 is 14 amino acids long. Germline V gene lookup returns CDR1 SGHRS and CDR2 YFSETQ. The V end lost 0 bases, the J end lost 5 bases, and 6 bases lay between the germline ends. The CDR3 coding sequence is TGCGCCAGCAGCTTGGAAGGGAATAATTCACCCCTCCACTTT. Translation gives CASSLEGNNSPLHF.

This chain joins TRBV6-6 and TRBJ1-1, with D hard to call. The V gene lost 7 bases and the J gene lost 5 bases, with 11 bases spanning the gap. Germline CDR1 is MNHNY and CDR2 is SVGAGI (reference sequence). This CDR3 has 12 residues. This chain's CDR3 is CASTVSGTEAFF. The CDR3 DNA sequence: TGTGCCAGCACAGTCTCGGGGACTGAAGCTTTCTTT.

The chain joins TRBV2 to TRBJ1-1; D gene unclear. Per germline, CDR1 SNHLY and CDR2 FYNNEI. The CDR3 covers 13 residues. Trimming took 8 bases from V and 1 from J, leaving 11 bases between them. CDR3: CASGALRNTEAFF. The CDR3 DNA follows: TGTGCCAGCGGTGCACTCAGGAACACTGAAGCTTTCTTT.

The chain carries TRBV10-3 and TRBJ1-5; no clear D. This CDR3 has 13 residues. CDR1 and CDR2 (germline): ENHRY, SYGVKD. The ends were cut back, 3 bases at V and 9 bases at J, with 12 bases in the middle. The CDR3 is CAISDGSLGPQHF. CDR3 coding DNA: TGTGCCATCAGTGACGGATCCTTGGGGCCCCAGCATTTT.

V and J are TRBV11-1 and TRBJ2-2; tentatively, D is TRBD1 or TRBD2 (5 bases each). Trimming stripped 6 bases from V and 5 bases from J, with 25 bases between. This CDR3 spans 18 amino acids. Germline V gives CDR1 SGHAT, CDR2 FQDESV (reference sequence). In nucleotides, the CDR3 is TGTGCCAGCAGTGCTTCAGAGGGTGGGGACCTTAGGACCGGGGAGCTGTTTTTT. Protein sequence: CASSASEGGDLRTGELFF.

This chain links TRBV4-1 with TRBJ2-7; D possibly matches TRBD1 or TRBD2 (5 bases each). From germline, CDR1 is MGHRA and CDR2 YSYEKL. This CDR3 contains 16 residues. The germline V and J ends were trimmed by 1 base and 0 bases, with 13 bases remaining between them. The CDR3 nucleotides read TGCGCCAGCAGCCAAGGAGGGGCAAGGGCCTCCTACGAGCAGTACTTC. Protein: CASSQGGARASYEQYF.

J is TRBJ1-1 and V is TRBV18, with D unclear. Germline loops: CDR1 KGHSH, CDR2 LQKENI. This CDR3 spans 12 amino acids. V shed 3 bases and J shed 4 bases, with 6 bases lying between them. The CDR3 coding sequence is TGTGCCAGCTCACCGACGTTCACTGAAGCTTTCTTT. Encoded protein: CASSPTFTEAFF. The complete variable domain, with remaining parts taken from reference TRBV18 and TRBJ1-1, reads NAGVMQNPRHLVRRRGQEARLRCSPMKGHSHVYWYRQLPEEGLKFMVYLQKENIIDESGMPKERFSAEFPKEGPSILRIQQVVRGDSAAYFCASSPTFTEAFFGQGTRLTVV.

The gene calls are TRBV7-9 and TRBJ2-3, with TRBD2 matching 13 bases. The ends lost 4 bases at V and 3 bases at J; junction bases unmatched: 7. The germline V gene encodes CDR1 SEHNR and CDR2 FQNEAQ (reference sequence). The CDR3 loop spans 17 amino acids. The CDR3 spells CASSSRTSGRRTDTQYF. CDR3 DNA: TGTGCCAGCAGCTCGCGGACTAGCGGGAGAAGGACAGATACGCAGTATTTT.

A few counts support this clone. A junction boundary mismatches the germline segment, possibly from a read error. This chain joins TRBV28 and TRBJ1-5; D is unclear. The CDR3 is 12 amino acids. Germline CDR1 is MDHEN and CDR2 is SYDVKM. CDR3 sequence (DNA): TGTTCCAGCAGCCTCAGAGTTCAGCCCCAGCATTTT. Translated: CSSSLRVQPQHF.

This clone was recorded only once. The chain couples TRBV6-5 to TRBJ1-6; no clear D gene. The CDR3 loop spans 13 amino acids. CDR1 MNHEY and CDR2 SVGAGI come from the germline V gene. V was shortened by 10 bases and J by 5 bases, with 12 bases between the two germline ends. The CDR3 DNA reads as TGTGCCACAAAAAGGACGGATAATTCACCCCTCCACTTT. It translates to CATKRTDNSPLHF.

The chain couples TRBV7-8 to TRBJ2-2; D might be TRBD1 or TRBD2, each matching 6 bases. Germline V gene data show CDR1 as SGHVS and CDR2 as FQNEAQ. V lost 4 bases and J lost 17, with 17 bases in between. The CDR3 has 12 residues. The CDR3 sequence is CASSYLKGGAFF. In DNA form, the CDR3 reads TGTGCCAGCAGCTACTTGAAGGGGGGAGCCTTTTTT.

The J gene is TRBJ2-5, the V gene TRBV5-5, with 7 bases lining up with TRBD1. The ends lost 1 base at V and 5 bases at J; junction bases unmatched: 8. Germline CDR1 is SGHKS and CDR2 is YYEKEE (reference sequence). The CDR3 has 15 residues. The DNA for the CDR3 is TGTGCCAGCAGCTTGCGAGGGGGCAGTGAGGAGACCCAGTACTTC. Amino acids: CASSLRGGSEETQYF.

This chain connects TRBV7-2 to TRBJ2-1, with 8 bases aligning to TRBD2. V lost 6 bases and J lost 0; bases outside the gene matches: 4. CDR1 SGHTA and CDR2 FQGNSA come from the germline V gene. The length of the CDR3 is 15 residues. As DNA, the CDR3 is TGTGCCAGCAGGGCCGGGACTAGCTCCTACAATGAGCAGTTCTTC. Its translation is CASRAGTSSYNEQFF.

The chain recombines TRBV5-4 with TRBJ1-1; TRBD1 agrees at 11 bases. CDR1 is SGHNT, CDR2 YYREEE, per germline (reference sequence). This CDR3 is built from 14 residues. The V segment lost 4 bases and the J segment 10 bases; nucleotides outside the gene matches: 9. This CDR3 is CASSGDRGMVGAFF. CDR3 bases: TGTGCCAGCAGCGGGGACAGGGGGATGGTGGGAGCTTTCTTT. The full variable domain, completed using reference TRBV5-4 and TRBJ1-1, is ETGVTQSPTHLIKTRGQQVTLRCSSQSGHNTVSWYQQALGQGPQFIFQYYREEENGRGNFPPRFSGLQFPNYSSELNVNALELDDSALYLCASSGDRGMVGAFFGQGTRLTVV.

The chain recombines TRBV10-3 with TRBJ2-1; D is undetermined. The CDR3 totals 12 residues. V was clipped by 6 bases and J by 5 bases, with 8 bases between them. Germline CDR1 ENHRY, CDR2 SYGVKD. CDR3 nucleotides: TGTGCCATCAGGGCGTCGGACAATGAGCAGTTCTTC. Its protein is CAIRASDNEQFF.

The chain combines TRBV19 with TRBJ2-4; D is possibly TRBD1 (6 bases). Looked up from germline, CDR1 is LNHDA and CDR2 is SQIVND (reference sequence). V gave up 4 bases and J gave up 0 bases, with 10 bases separating them. The CDR3 consists of 15 residues. The CDR3 spells CASSRGQVAKNIQYF. The CDR3 DNA follows: TGTGCCAGTAGTAGGGGGCAGGTAGCCAAAAACATTCAGTACTTC.

The chain joins TRBV5-1 to TRBJ1-5; 8 bases map to TRBD1. With 4 bases clipped from V and 7 bases from J, the junction kept 7 bases outside the gene matches. Germline V lookup: CDR1 SGHRS, CDR2 YFSETQ. The CDR3 has 14 residues. As DNA, the CDR3 is TGCGCCAGCAGCCCCGACAGGGGAAGCCAGCCCCAGCATTTT. This codes for CASSPDRGSQPQHF.